The source of this T cell receptor (beta chain) is a study of blood T cells in healthy people across ages. Study results and caveats: Across the age range, TCR beta diversity per million T cells fell in a roughly linear way.

Through a sample-barcoded 5' primer and a J-beta primer mix, a second PCR was run for roughly 6 to 11 cycles. Every cDNA molecule bore a tag from a template-switch adaptor containing 12 random nucleotides. One entry per CDR3 protein, called by TCRdb with MiXCR from the 5' RACE reads. The table includes hundreds of thousands of distinct CDR3 sequences, around a fifth detected once. This clonotype was observed a few times. As yet, its antigen is unknown. The junction does not match germline at one end; this may be a read error. Material for sequencing was blood. The receptor comes from a man in his 70s in good health.

CDR3 sequence reads: CASSDSGTGADETQYF. CDR3 DNA: TGTGCCAGCAGTGACTCCGGGACAGGGGCGGACGAGACCCAGTACTTC. The chain is built from TRBV6-6 and TRBJ2-5, with 10 bases fitting TRBD1. CDR3 length: 16 amino acids. Per the germline V gene, CDR1 is MNHNY and CDR2 is SVGAGI (reference sequence).